This entry features one T cell receptor beta chain sequence. The antigen is unknown. The data were taken from a study of cytomegalovirus exposure and HLA in healthy donors. PCR employed 60 Vbeta and 13 Jbeta primers. TCRdb's table, derived via immunoSEQ multiplex PCR, lists solely in-frame clones and lacks some. Its table lists some 67,000 clones. The donors, nominally healthy at sampling, likely had unrecorded immune exposures. General observations from the study: High sensitivity and specificity were reportedly achieved when the classifier diagnosed cytomegalovirus status. In a later analysis, at a false discovery rate of 0.05, 17,000 or so TCR beta sequences were associated with HLA alleles. Later work found that TCR association rates differed between HLA loci; DRB1 had the most and HLA-C the fewest.

Looked up from germline, CDR1 is SQVTM and CDR2 is ANQGSEA. The CDR3 is 11 amino acids. The V end was cut by 2 bases, the J end by 5 bases, with 7 bases between. This TCR derives from a woman aged 30 to 39 in good health and CMV-seronegative. Sequenced material: PBMCs. This sequence joins TRBV29-1 and TRBJ2-7; weak D call: TRBD1 (6 bases). The CDR3 sequence is CSVEYRDEQYF. The DNA of the CDR3 is TGCAGCGTTGAATACAGGGACGAGCAGTACTTC.